The 4 T cell receptor beta chains below all came from one sample that was sequenced in a study of blood T cell repertoires in COVID-19 (dated by TCRdb to about 2020). Receptor libraries were prepared by the immunoSEQ multiplex PCR assay. In TCRdb, the immuneACCESS table is reduced to in-frame sequences with V and J assigned. These tables do not hold every clone; where another copy was compared, an unresolved V gene accounts for under half, and the others remain unexplained. The sample yields roughly 140,000 clones; approximately 80% were counted once. The ten most abundant clones make up approximately 6.1% of the sample. Sequencing was carried out using peripheral blood. All receptors come from a human donor in a cohort sampled during active COVID-19.

The V gene is TRBV18, the J gene TRBJ1-2, with no clear D. This CDR3 has 14 residues. V lost 2 bases and J 2 bases, leaving 9 bases between the germline ends. The germline CDR1 and CDR2 sequences are KGHSH and LQKENI. The CDR3 loop is CASSPREGNYGYTF. CDR3 in DNA: TGTGCCAGCTCACCAAGGGAGGGAAACTATGGCTACACCTTC.

The V gene is TRBV7-2, the J gene TRBJ2-5; 8 nucleotides agree with TRBD2. Germline CDR1 reads SGHTA; CDR2 reads FQGNSA. Germline trimming cut 5 bases from V and 4 bases from J; bases unmatched to any gene: 18. The CDR3 sequence is 18 residues long. In DNA, the CDR3 is TGTGCCAGCAGCGAAACCCGTAGGCGGGGGGTAGAGTTAGAGACCCAGTACTTC. Translated, it gives CASSETRRRGVELETQYF. Using reference TRBV7-2 and TRBJ2-5 for the parts outside the CDR3, the full variable domain is GAGVSQSPSNKVTEKGKDVELRCDPISGHTALYWYRQSLGQGLEFLIYFQGNSAPDKSGLPSDRFSAERTGGSVSTLTIQRTQQEDSAVYLCASSETRRRGVELETQYFGPGTRLLVL.

The chain combines TRBV28 with TRBJ1-5, with TRBD1 matching 7 bases. The germline CDR1 and CDR2 sequences are MDHEN and SYDVKM. This CDR3 has 16 amino acids. V was pared by 2 bases and J by 7 bases, with 11 bases of the junction left unmatched. The CDR3 region has the DNA TGTGCCAGCAGTTTAGAGGGGGCTATTAGTGGCCAGCCCCAGCATTTT. Its protein is CASSLEGAISGQPQHF.

The chain links TRBV4-2 to TRBJ2-3; perhaps TRBD2 as D (6 bases). The V gene's germline CDR1 is LGHNA and CDR2 YNFKEQ. CDR3 length equals 16 residues. Between the trimmed V and J ends, which lost 2 bases and 3 bases, there was a span of 15 bases. This CDR3 reads CASSQNQAGGTDTQYF. The CDR3 DNA is TGTGCCAGCAGCCAAAACCAAGCCGGGGGAACAGATACGCAGTATTTT.